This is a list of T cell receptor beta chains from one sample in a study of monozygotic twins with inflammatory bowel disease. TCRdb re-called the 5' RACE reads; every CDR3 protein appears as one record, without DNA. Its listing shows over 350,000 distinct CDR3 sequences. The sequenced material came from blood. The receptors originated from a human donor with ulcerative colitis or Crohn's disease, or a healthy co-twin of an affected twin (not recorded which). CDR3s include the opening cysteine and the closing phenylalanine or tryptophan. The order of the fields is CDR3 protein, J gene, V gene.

CDR3: CASSLDGDVNNSPLHF
J: TRBJ1-6
V: TRBV7-2

CDR3: CSATRGSYSYEQYF
J: TRBJ2-7
V: TRBV20-1

CDR3: CASSPSPGLANYGYTF
J: TRBJ1-2
V: TRBV18

CDR3: CANPGEDNGNTIYF
J: TRBJ1-3
V: TRBV12-3/TRBV12-4

CDR3: CASSFSSGGAYSEQFF
J: TRBJ2-1
V: TRBV4-3

CDR3: CSVATSRPIYEQYF
J: TRBJ2-7
V: TRBV29-1

CDR3: CASSPRNWFYQETQYF
J: TRBJ2-5
V: TRBV28

CDR3: CAWSVRSAGGNQPQHF
J: TRBJ1-5
V: TRBV30

CDR3: CASSWTGGSIQETQYF
J: TRBJ2-5
V: TRBV5-1

CDR3: CSVKRTDVGKLFF
J: TRBJ1-4
V: TRBV29-1

CDR3: CASRQGGKNIQYF
J: TRBJ2-4
V: TRBV27

CDR3: CASSLDLRGPLPGAGELFF
J: TRBJ2-2
V: TRBV11-2

CDR3: CASSPPGNPYGYTF
J: TRBJ1-2
V: TRBV18

CDR3: CASSRRLADQETQYF
J: TRBJ2-5
V: TRBV12-3/TRBV12-4

CDR3: CASSLATAGSIGYTF
J: TRBJ1-2
V: TRBV7-2

CDR3: CASSFRVSGGTDTQYF
J: TRBJ2-3
V: TRBV12-3/TRBV12-4

CDR3: CASSPGQASPLHF
J: TRBJ1-6
V: TRBV18

CDR3: CASSPRGAGTDTQYF
J: TRBJ2-3
V: TRBV23-1

CDR3: CASAKQGAINYGYTF
J: TRBJ1-2
V: TRBV6-1

CDR3: CASSQVRWRGGGSTDTQYF
J: TRBJ2-3
V: TRBV4-3

CDR3: CASSPGTGVSGELFF
J: TRBJ2-2
V: TRBV11-2